The next 23 T cell receptor beta chains were all read from a single sample in a study of cytomegalovirus exposure and HLA in healthy donors. Amplification used 60 Vbeta primers and 13 Jbeta primers. Libraries were prepared by immunoSEQ multiplex PCR; TCRdb keeps only in-frame clonotypes and omits some of them. This table holds 100,000 to 150,000 clones, roughly a tenth found once. The sequenced material came from PBMCs. The receptors come from a woman aged 18-35 years in good health and CMV-seropositive.

This clone was counted ten times or more. The chain joins TRBV11-2 to TRBJ1-2; D is uncertain. Germline CDR1 reads SGHAT; CDR2 reads FQNNGV. CDR3 length: 15 residues. V shed 0 bases and J shed 6 bases, with 14 bases lying between them. The CDR3 region is CASSLDRRTSDGYTF. The DNA for the CDR3 is TGTGCCAGCAGCTTAGATCGGCGGACTTCTGATGGCTACACCTTC.

This clone was found a few times. This chain uses TRBV21-1 with TRBJ2-5; the DNA was not compared with TRBD1, the D call given in the table. TRBV21-1 is a known pseudogene. The CDR3 consists of 15 residues. CDR3 nucleotide sequence: TGTGCCAGCAGCGCTAAGACAGGGGGCTGTGAGACCCAGTACTTC. Its translation is CASSAKTGGCETQYF.

The V gene is TRBV7-8, the J gene TRBJ2-7, with D maybe TRBD1 (6 bases). In germline, CDR1 is SGHVS, CDR2 FQNEAQ. CDR3 length: 13 amino acids. The V end lost 2 bases, the J end lost 5 bases, and 10 bases lay between the germline ends. Here the CDR3 DNA reads TGTGCCAGCAGCTTAACAGCAGGGGACGAGCAGTACTTC. Protein sequence: CASSLTAGDEQYF.

The chain links TRBV5-1 to TRBJ1-1; D is unresolved. Germline V gives CDR1 SGHRS, CDR2 YFSETQ. V was pared by 3 bases and J by 6 bases, with 12 bases between. The CDR3 consists of 13 residues. CDR3 protein: CASSSGLSPEAFF. The CDR3 region has the DNA TGCGCCAGCAGCTCCGGACTCAGTCCTGAAGCTTTCTTT.

This chain links TRBV27 with TRBJ1-5; D is uncertain. With 6 bases removed from V and 0 bases from J, the gap between germline ends came to 3 bases. Germline V gene lookup returns CDR1 MNHEY and CDR2 SMNVEV (reference sequence). The CDR3 sequence is 12 residues long. This CDR3 is CASRSSNQPQHF. The CDR3 nucleotides read TGTGCCAGCAGGAGTAGCAATCAGCCCCAGCATTTT.

In this sample, this clone turned up a few times. The chain has TRBV5-1 and TRBJ1-1, with 7 bases aligning to TRBD1. This CDR3 has 14 amino acids. J lost 1 base, V lost 5 bases, and 5 bases had no gene match. CDR1 is SGHRS and CDR2 is YFSETQ in the germline V gene. CDR3 amino acids: CASSRQGQNTEAFF. The CDR3 DNA is TGCGCCAGCAGTCGACAGGGCCAGAACACTGAAGCTTTCTTT.

This clone was counted between two and nine times. The chain is built from TRBV6-1 and TRBJ1-5, with D maybe TRBD1 (6 bases). V lost 1 base and J lost 10, with 11 bases in between. CDR1 MNHNS and CDR2 SASEGT come from the germline V gene. The CDR3 runs 13 residues. The CDR3 loop is CASSEEGGFPQHF. The DNA of the CDR3 is TGTGCCAGCAGTGAAGAGGGGGGGTTTCCCCAGCATTTT.

This clone was observed a few times. The rearrangement joins TRBV5-6 to TRBJ2-4; maybe TRBD2 (6 bases). Per germline, CDR1 SGHDT and CDR2 YYEEEE. CDR3 length: 13 amino acids. V shed 5 bases and J shed 6 bases, with 12 bases lying between them. CDR3: CASRSSGVNIQYF. The DNA for the CDR3 is TGTGCCAGCAGGTCGTCGGGAGTAAACATTCAGTACTTC.

This clone was observed a few times. The chain employs TRBV7-3 and TRBJ2-7; TRBD2 might be the D (5 bases). From germline, CDR1 is SGHTA and CDR2 FQGTGA. The CDR3 runs 18 residues. V was trimmed by 3 bases and J by 4 bases, leaving 25 bases between them. The CDR3 region is CASSFPGHGVPTRYEQYF. For the CDR3, the DNA is TGTGCCAGCAGCTTCCCCGGGCACGGGGTCCCTACGAGGTACGAGCAGTACTTC.

This clone was detected only a few times. The rearrangement links TRBV7-9 to TRBJ1-1, with 10 bases matching TRBD1. The germline gives CDR1 SEHNR, CDR2 FQNEAQ (reference sequence). The trim removed 5 bases at V and 11 bases at J, leaving 8 bases unmatched. This CDR3 is built from 13 residues. Here the CDR3 reads CASSERQGARAFF. The CDR3 DNA sequence: TGTGCCAGCAGCGAAAGACAGGGGGCGCGGGCTTTCTTT.

This clone was recorded a few times. The CDR3 nucleotides are TGTGCCAGTAGTATGGGTAGCGGGAACGGTGAGCAGTTCTTC. This gives the protein CASSMGSGNGEQFF. This rearrangement joins TRBV19 to TRBJ2-1, with 8 positions matching TRBD2. The germline V gene encodes CDR1 LNHDA and CDR2 SQIVND (reference sequence). V lost 3 bases to trimming and J lost 9 bases; unmatched junction nucleotides: 7. CDR3 length equals 14 residues.

This clone appeared a few times. The chain carries TRBV6-6 and TRBJ2-7; D possibly corresponds to TRBD1 (5 bases). V lost 8 bases and J 7 bases, leaving 21 bases between the germline ends. CDR3 length equals 14 residues. Germline CDR1 is MNHNY and CDR2 is SVGAGI (reference sequence). In nucleotides, the CDR3 is TGTGCCAGCTGGAGAAACGGCAGGGTAGGGGAGCAGTACTTC. Amino acid sequence: CASWRNGRVGEQYF.

This clone showed up just a few times. The gene calls are TRBV5-1 and TRBJ1-3; 8 bases map to TRBD1. Germline values: CDR1 SGHRS, CDR2 YFSETQ. V lost 4 bases, J lost 3 bases, and 3 bases stayed unmatched. The CDR3 is made up of 14 amino acids. The CDR3 DNA reads as TGCGCCAGCAGCCAACAGGGGGTTGGAAACACCATATATTTT. As protein: CASSQQGVGNTIYF. Together with reference TRBV5-1 and TRBJ1-3, the CDR3 gives the full variable domain: KAGVTQTPRYLIKTRGQQVTLSCSPISGHRSVSWYQQTPGQGLQFLFEYFSETQRNKGNFPGRFSGRQFSNSRSEMNVSTLELGDSALYLCASSQQGVGNTIYFGEGSWLTVV.

In this sample, this clone turned up a few times. The V gene is TRBV28, the J gene TRBJ2-1; 11 nucleotides align to TRBD2. The CDR3 consists of 16 residues. V lost 6 bases and J lost 4; bases outside the gene matches: 8. The germline V gene has CDR1 MDHEN and CDR2 SYDVKM. The CDR3: CASSQPGLADYNEQFF. DNA of the CDR3: TGTGCCAGCAGCCAGCCGGGACTAGCGGATTACAATGAGCAGTTCTTC.

This clone was detected only a few times. The V call is TRBV29-1, the J call TRBJ2-7; tentatively, D is TRBD1 (6 bases). Trimming took off 4 bases at V and 3 bases at J, with 19 bases between the two ends. This CDR3 region has 15 residues. Germline CDR1 is SQVTM and CDR2 is ANQGSEA. The CDR3 DNA sequence: TGCAGCGTTGTCGGTTACAACAGGGAAGGCTACGAGCAGTACTTC. Translation: CSVVGYNREGYEQYF.

The rearrangement joins TRBV6-5 to TRBJ2-1, with D perhaps matching TRBD2 (5 bases). Germline-derived CDR1 and CDR2 are MNHEY and SVGAGI. Trimming shortened V by 5 bases and J by 7 bases, and 18 bases separated the two germline ends. This CDR3 contains 15 residues. The CDR3 DNA reads as TGTGCCAGCAGTAAACCGGGTACGGGGTCGAATGAGCAGTTCTTC. Residues: CASSKPGTGSNEQFF.

This clone was detected only a few times. CDR3 DNA: TGTGCCAGCAGTAACGACAGGGGGTGGGGGCCCTACGAGCAGTACTTC. This gives the protein CASSNDRGWGPYEQYF. The chain employs TRBV28 and TRBJ2-7; TRBD1 aligns across 9 bases. V lost 5 bases, J lost 2 bases, and 10 bases stayed unmatched. This CDR3 spans 16 amino acids. The germline V gene has CDR1 MDHEN and CDR2 SYDVKM.

This chain uses TRBV28 with TRBJ1-1; 8 bases line up with TRBD1. Germline assignment: CDR1 MDHEN and CDR2 SYDVKM. Unmatched junction bases numbered 6, after V lost 7 bases and J lost 2 bases. The CDR3 spans 14 residues. The CDR3 is CASILTGVNTEAFF. The CDR3 coding sequence is TGTGCCAGCATCCTGACAGGGGTTAACACTGAAGCTTTCTTT. Full variable domain (remainder filled in from reference TRBV28 and TRBJ1-1): DVKVTQSSRYLVKRTGEKVFLECVQDMDHENMFWYRQDPGLGLRLIYFSYDVKMKEKGDIPEGYSVSREKKERFSLILESASTNQTSMYLCASILTGVNTEAFFGQGTRLTVV.

This clone was counted between two and nine times. This chain joins TRBV5-1 and TRBJ1-1; maybe TRBD1 (5 bases). With 2 bases removed from V and 1 base from J, the gap between germline ends came to 6 bases. Per the germline V gene, CDR1 is SGHRS and CDR2 is YFSETQ. This CDR3 has 13 amino acids. DNA for the CDR3: TGCGCCAGCAGCTTCGGGGGGAACACTGAAGCTTTCTTT. Its translation is CASSFGGNTEAFF.

The chain combines TRBV19 with TRBJ1-1; D perhaps matches TRBD1 (6 bases). Germline-derived CDR1 and CDR2 are LNHDA and SQIVND (reference sequence). V lost 4 bases, J lost 3 bases, and 30 bases lay in between. The CDR3 runs 20 residues. The CDR3 nucleotides are TGTGCCAGTAGTAAAAGAAGGGCAGGGGTTGGTTTTAGTGCCGACACTGAAGCTTTCTTT. Translation: CASSKRRAGVGFSADTEAFF.

This clone was counted between two and nine times. The chain links TRBV5-1 to TRBJ2-7, with 9 bases aligning to TRBD2. This CDR3 is built from 14 residues. CDR1 and CDR2 from the germline V gene are SGHRS and YFSETQ. With 5 bases clipped from V and 3 bases from J, the junction kept 6 bases outside the gene matches. The CDR3 here is CASRLAGGSYEQYF. The CDR3 DNA reads TGCGCCAGCAGACTAGCGGGTGGAAGCTACGAGCAGTACTTC.

In this sample, this clone turned up many times. CDR3 sequence: CSVARLGQGISPDTQYF. The CDR3 DNA reads as TGCAGCGTAGCCAGACTGGGACAGGGTATCAGCCCAGATACGCAGTATTTT. V is TRBV29-1 and J is TRBJ2-3, with 9 bases aligning to TRBD1. The CDR3 consists of 17 residues. In germline, CDR1 is SQVTM, CDR2 ANQGSEA. J was trimmed by 4 bases and V by 6 bases; bases with no gene match: 17.

The chain joins TRBV30 to TRBJ2-1, with 7 bases identical to TRBD2. CDR3 length equals 13 residues. In germline, CDR1 is GTSNPN, CDR2 SVGIG (reference sequence). The V gene end was trimmed by 3 bases and the J gene end by 5 bases; junction bases not matched to a gene: 4. In DNA form, the CDR3 reads TGTGCCTGGAGCCCCGGGACTAACAATGAGCAGTTCTTC. Its protein is CAWSPGTNNEQFF.